These 24 T cell receptor beta chains came from one sample sequenced in a study of long-term antiretroviral therapy in people with HIV. Researchers report immunoSEQ v3.0 was run at survey level. Sequenced by immunoSEQ multiplex PCR; TCRdb stores in-frame clones only, minus some. The data hold roughly 19,000 clones, with roughly 87% observed a single time. This specimen was unsorted PBMCs, taken 2.1 years after starting antiretroviral therapy. Source of these receptors: a man aged 18 to 35 with HIV.

V and J are TRBV29-1 and TRBJ1-1; D is unclear. Trimming cost V 5 bases and J 4 bases, with 11 bases left between them. The CDR3 loop spans 12 amino acids. Per germline, CDR1 SQVTM and CDR2 ANQGSEA. CDR3 loop: CSVRQGGTEAFF. In nucleotides, the CDR3 is TGCAGCGTTCGACAAGGAGGCACTGAAGCTTTCTTT.

This clone was detected only once. This chain links TRBV19 with TRBJ1-5; D gene uncertain. Germline V gene sequence: CDR1 LNHDA, CDR2 SQIVND (reference sequence). The V end lost 1 base, the J end lost 5 bases, and 6 bases lay between the germline ends. The CDR3 has 13 residues. The CDR3 spells CASSIGLDQPQHF. In DNA, the CDR3 is TGTGCCAGTAGTATAGGTCTTGATCAGCCCCAGCATTTT. Filled out from reference TRBV19 and TRBJ1-5, the complete variable domain reads DGGITQSPKYLFRKEGQNVTLSCEQNLNHDAMYWYRQDPGQGLRLIYYSQIVNDFQKGDIAEGYSVSREKKESFPLTVTSAQKNPTAFYLCASSIGLDQPQHFGDGTRLSIL.

V is TRBV7-2 and J is TRBJ2-7; no firm D call. Germline V gene sequence: CDR1 SGHTA, CDR2 FQGNSA. This CDR3 is built from 15 residues. The germline V and J ends were trimmed by 1 base and 4 bases, with 14 bases remaining between them. The CDR3 here is CASSLGHFSPYEQYF. DNA for the CDR3: TGTGCCAGCAGCTTAGGCCACTTCTCCCCTTACGAGCAGTACTTC.

This chain links TRBV21-1 with TRBJ2-7; the table's D call, TRBD1, has no DNA check behind it. TRBV21-1 is a recognized pseudogene. This CDR3 has 14 amino acids. The CDR3 DNA follows: TGTGCCAGCAAGGACAGGGAAACGTCCTACGAGCAGTACTTC. Translation: CASKDRETSYEQYF.

This chain joins TRBV7-3 and TRBJ2-1; 9 bases are a match to TRBD2. There are 16 residues in the CDR3. Trimming removed 7 bases from V and 7 bases from J; junction bases left unmatched: 14. CDR1 and CDR2 from the germline V gene are SGHTA and FQGTGA. CDR3 region: CASTVDGLSGGNEQFF. As DNA, the CDR3 is TGTGCCAGCACAGTTGACGGCCTAAGCGGGGGGAATGAGCAGTTCTTC.

This clone was seen only once. The chain recombines TRBV5-1 with TRBJ1-2; D is unclear. The length of the CDR3 is 13 residues. Germline CDR1 and CDR2: SGHRS and YFSETQ. The V and J ends lost 4 bases and 1 base respectively, with 8 bases between them. This CDR3 is CASSPGVNYGYTF. As DNA, the CDR3 is TGCGCCAGCAGCCCGGGAGTTAACTATGGCTACACCTTC. The variable domain in full, with the rest retrieved from reference TRBV5-1 and TRBJ1-2, is KAGVTQTPRYLIKTRGQQVTLSCSPISGHRSVSWYQQTPGQGLQFLFEYFSETQRNKGNFPGRFSGRQFSNSRSEMNVSTLELGDSALYLCASSPGVNYGYTFGSGTRLTVV.

This clone has only one observation. The rearrangement joins TRBV6-5 to TRBJ2-7; D remains unclear. Germline V CDR1 and CDR2: MNHEY, SVGAGI. This CDR3 has 11 residues. The germline V and J ends were trimmed by 6 bases and 5 bases, with 8 bases remaining between them. In DNA, the CDR3 is TGTGCCAGCAGAAATTCCCACGAGCAGTACTTC. Residues: CASRNSHEQYF.

There are a few counts of this clone. The rearrangement links TRBV2 to TRBJ2-3, with a possible D match to TRBD1 (6 bases). Trimming took 4 bases from V and 2 from J, leaving 10 bases between them. The CDR3 length is 14 residues. Germline V CDR1 and CDR2: SNHLY, FYNNEI. This CDR3 reads CASSGQALTDTQYF. The CDR3 DNA reads TGTGCCAGCAGTGGACAGGCCCTCACAGATACGCAGTATTTT.

The chain has TRBV27 and TRBJ1-1, with D possibly matching TRBD1 (5 bases). The CDR3 is 14 residues long. CDR1 is MNHEY, CDR2 SMNVEV, per germline (reference sequence). Trimming removed 3 bases at V and 4 bases at J, with 12 bases between. The CDR3 region has the DNA TGTGCCAGCAGTTTTGGGGGGTTGGGCACTGAAGCTTTCTTT. This encodes CASSFGGLGTEAFF.

This clone was counted a few times. This chain connects TRBV6-1 to TRBJ1-1, with a tentative D call TRBD1 (5 bases). Germline V gene data show CDR1 as MNHNS and CDR2 as SASEGT. V was cut by 6 bases and J by 2 bases, with 10 bases left in between. CDR3 length: 13 residues. CDR3 nucleotide sequence: TGTGCCAGCAGGCCCGGGGGAAACACTGAAGCTTTCTTT. Residues: CASRPGGNTEAFF.

The chain carries TRBV4-2 and TRBJ2-6; D unresolved. Deletions cut 1 base from V and 1 base from J, with 11 bases between. Germline-derived CDR1 and CDR2 are LGHNA and YNFKEQ. CDR3 length equals 17 residues. CDR3 DNA: TGTGCCAGCAGCCAAGTGAACTCACAATCTGGGGCCAACGTCCTGACTTTC. This gives the protein CASSQVNSQSGANVLTF.

The chain uses TRBV10-3 and TRBJ2-4; tentative D call: TRBD2 (6 bases). Germline lookup yields CDR1 ENHRY and CDR2 SYGVKD. There are 16 residues in the CDR3. V was trimmed by 5 bases and J by 0 bases, leaving 14 bases between them. CDR3 sequence (DNA): TGTGCCATCAGTCCCGGGACTGCCCCAGCCAAAAACATTCAGTACTTC. Translated: CAISPGTAPAKNIQYF.

The chain links TRBV30 to TRBJ2-1, with a weak D call TRBD2 (5 bases). From germline, CDR1 is GTSNPN and CDR2 SVGIG (reference sequence). The CDR3 has 14 residues. Trimming shortened V by 2 bases and J by 4 bases, and 12 bases separated the two germline ends. Here the CDR3 DNA reads TGTGCCTGGAGTCTCCAGCGGTTGTACAATGAGCAGTTCTTC. Its protein is CAWSLQRLYNEQFF.

The V and J genes are TRBV4-1 and TRBJ1-2; D unclear. Germline assignment: CDR1 MGHRA and CDR2 YSYEKL. Trimming pared 1 base from V and 1 base from J, leaving 7 bases between. The CDR3 contains 14 residues. DNA for the CDR3: TGCGCCAGCAGCCAAGGAGCTTATAACTATGGCTACACCTTC. It specifies CASSQGAYNYGYTF.

J is TRBJ1-1 and V is TRBV11-2; unclear D gene. V was pared by 1 base and J by 8 bases, with 14 bases between. CDR3 length: 14 residues. Per germline, CDR1 SGHAT and CDR2 FQNNGV. The CDR3 loop reads CASSLVRQVGEAFF. The CDR3 DNA follows: TGTGCCAGCAGCTTAGTTCGCCAGGTGGGGGAAGCTTTCTTT.

The CDR3 here is CASSIQGGYYGYTF. The CDR3 coding sequence is TGTGCCAGTAGTATACAGGGTGGTTACTATGGCTACACCTTC. This chain uses TRBV19 with TRBJ1-2, with D possibly TRBD1 on 5 matching bases. Per the germline V gene, CDR1 is LNHDA and CDR2 is SQIVND (reference sequence). There are 14 residues in the CDR3. V gave up 2 bases and J gave up 3 bases, with 10 bases separating them.

This clone has a handful of counts. The chain links TRBV4-1 to TRBJ1-5; perhaps TRBD1 as D (5 bases). Germline V gene sequence: CDR1 MGHRA, CDR2 YSYEKL. Trimming removed 1 base at V and 2 bases at J, with 12 bases between. The CDR3 is 16 residues long. The CDR3 loop is CASSQVLGGGNQPQHF. The DNA for the CDR3 is TGCGCCAGCAGCCAAGTTCTTGGGGGGGGCAATCAGCCCCAGCATTTT.

The chain couples TRBV7-2 to TRBJ1-1, with 9 bases lining up with TRBD1. The CDR3 length is 13 residues. Germline trimming cut 4 bases from V and 11 bases from J; bases unmatched to any gene: 8. CDR1 and CDR2 (germline): SGHTA, FQGNSA. DNA of the CDR3: TGTGCCAGCAGCTCCTCCGGGACAGGGTCGGCTTTCTTT. Translation gives CASSSSGTGSAFF.

V and J are TRBV10-3 and TRBJ1-1; D unclear. V lost 2 bases and J lost 3, with 16 bases in between. This CDR3 spans 16 amino acids. Germline V gene sequence: CDR1 ENHRY, CDR2 SYGVKD. The CDR3 coding sequence is TGTGCCATCAGTGAGGCCGACACGGAGGCGGACACTGAAGCTTTCTTT. Its translation is CAISEADTEADTEAFF.

This chain links TRBV23-1 with TRBJ2-7, with D maybe TRBD1 (6 bases). TRBV23-1 is assigned to the ORF class and has an uncertain function. This CDR3 region has 13 residues. Deletions cut 7 bases from V and 3 bases from J, with 13 bases between. The CDR3 sequence: CASNLLGGYEQYF. In DNA form, the CDR3 reads TGCGCCAGCAACCTGCTAGGGGGCTACGAGCAGTACTTC.

A single count supports this clone. The chain is built from TRBV28 and TRBJ1-4; no reliable D call. Germline CDR1 and CDR2: MDHEN and SYDVKM. V lost 11 bases and J lost 0, with 19 bases in between. The CDR3 runs 16 residues. The CDR3 DNA reads as TGTGCCGCCCGGAAAGCCTACCTTGCAACTAATGAAAAACTGTTTTTT. This sequence encodes CAARKAYLATNEKLFF.

The CDR3 DNA sequence: TGTGCCAGCTCACCGGGACAATCGTCGAATGGCTACACCTTC. This gives the protein CASSPGQSSNGYTF. V is TRBV18 and J is TRBJ1-2; the D gene is possibly TRBD1 (6 bases). Germline CDR1 reads KGHSH; CDR2 reads LQKENI. Trimming left V 3 bases short and J 6 bases short, with 14 bases between. The CDR3 extends over 14 amino acids.

V gene TRBV7-3 combines with J gene TRBJ1-3, with 7 bases fitting TRBD1. V dropped 7 bases and J dropped 5; count of bases not matched to a gene: 20. Per germline, CDR1 SGHTA and CDR2 FQGTGA. The CDR3 loop spans 18 amino acids. The chain's CDR3 is CASNGRGRPGQLRNTIYF. The CDR3 bases are TGTGCCAGCAACGGGAGGGGCCGACCGGGACAGCTCCGAAACACCATATATTTT.

CDR3 bases: TGTGCCAGCAGCGTAAAGCCTCCCTTTATGCTCAGCGCGAACACCGGGGAGCTGTTTTTT. Translating gives CASSVKPPFMLSANTGELFF. This sequence joins TRBV9 and TRBJ2-2; unclear D gene. The CDR3 covers 20 residues. From germline, CDR1 is SGDLS and CDR2 YYNGEE. Trimming removed 1 base at V and 0 bases at J, with 22 bases between.